The entry that follows covers one TCR beta chain sequence. The data are from a study of shared clonotypes between healthy human individuals. Trimming cost V 4 bases and J 4 bases, with 13 bases left between them. The CDR3 is made up of 14 amino acids. Germline values: CDR1 MDHEN, CDR2 SYDVKM. TCRdb's copy holds only in-frame clones and misses some; the assay was immunoSEQ multiplex PCR. The sample holds some 1.1 million clones, 60% to 85% seen once. V usage is TRBV28 and J usage is TRBJ2-5; unclear D gene. Material for sequencing was memory CD4+ T cells from PBMCs. The subset here: CD45RA-negative fraction. This receptor was taken from a young man in good health. Some clones in this sample may be carry-over from other donors' samples. For the CDR3, the DNA is TGTGCCAGCAGTTCTGGGGATCTGCGAGAGACCCAGTACTTC. Amino acid sequence: CASSSGDLRETQYF. Looking up the rest from reference TRBV28 and TRBJ2-5 gives the full variable domain: DVKVTQSSRYLVKRTGEKVFLECVQDMDHENMFWYRQDPGLGLRLIYFSYDVKMKEKGDIPEGYSVSREKKERFSLILESASTNQTSMYLCASSSGDLRETQYFGPGTRLLVL.